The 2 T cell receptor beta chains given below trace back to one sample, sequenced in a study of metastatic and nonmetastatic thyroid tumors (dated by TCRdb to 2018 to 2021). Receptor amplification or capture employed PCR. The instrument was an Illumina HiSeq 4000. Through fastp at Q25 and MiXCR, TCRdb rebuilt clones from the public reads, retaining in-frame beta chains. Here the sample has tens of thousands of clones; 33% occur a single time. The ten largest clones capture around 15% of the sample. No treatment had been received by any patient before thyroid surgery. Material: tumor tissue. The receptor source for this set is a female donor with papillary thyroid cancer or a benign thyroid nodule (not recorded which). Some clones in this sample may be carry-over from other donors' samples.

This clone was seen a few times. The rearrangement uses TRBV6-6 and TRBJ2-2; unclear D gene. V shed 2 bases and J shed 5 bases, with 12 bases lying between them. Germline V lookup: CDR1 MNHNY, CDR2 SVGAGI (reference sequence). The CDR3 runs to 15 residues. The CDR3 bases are TGTGCCAGCAGTTACCGAGCCGAGGATACCGGGGAGCTGTTTTTT. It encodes CASSYRAEDTGELFF.

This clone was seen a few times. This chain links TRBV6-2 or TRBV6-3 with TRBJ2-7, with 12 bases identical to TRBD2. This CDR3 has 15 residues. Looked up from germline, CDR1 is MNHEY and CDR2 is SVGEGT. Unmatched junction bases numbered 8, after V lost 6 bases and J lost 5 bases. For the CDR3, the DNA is TGTGCCAGCAGCCTGACTAGCGGGAGAAGTGACGAGCAGTACTTC. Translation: CASSLTSGRSDEQYF.